This T cell receptor beta chain derives from a study of cytomegalovirus exposure and HLA in healthy donors. Study-wide context: The roughly 700 first-cohort repertoires shared a platform with the approximately 110 validation repertoires, as reported in a later analysis.

This CDR3 region has 15 residues. Trimming at V came to 5 bases and at J to 2 bases, leaving 2 bases not matched to a gene. The germline gives CDR1 SGHAT, CDR2 FQNNGV. Study results and caveats: According to a later analysis, TCR clusters from the first cohort tended to co-occur in the roughly 130 validation repertoires. Most TCR sequences were uncommon, yet certain public TCRs appeared in many donors. The study designated roughly 160 TCR beta chains cytomegalovirus-associated.

This table comes from immunoSEQ multiplex PCR, and its TCRdb copy is limited to in-frame clones, with some not included. Counted here are 73,000 or so clones, around 94% occurring once; the ten biggest clones make up 3% to 3.5%. Concerning this clone: As yet, its antigen is unknown.

The TCR sequence derives from a young woman in good health and CMV-seropositive. The sequenced sample consisted of PBMCs. The V and J genes are TRBV11-2 and TRBJ2-1, with 11 bases identical to TRBD2. CDR3 bases: TGTGCCAGCAGCCCGGGACTAGCGGCCTACAATGAGCAGTTCTTC. It translates to CASSPGLAAYNEQFF.